One sample yielded the 5 T cell receptor beta chains listed below, sequenced in a study of T cells in Graves' hyperthyroidism and ophthalmopathy. TCR beta CDR3 regions were amplified from RNA transcripts. Primed by the HTBI set, a first-round RT-PCR was run on the TCR CDR3. TCRdb recomputed calls from the multiplex PCR reads with MiXCR, one row per CDR3 protein. The sample has about 500,000 distinct CDR3 sequences, about 16% seen once. Material: blood. The receptors were gathered from a woman aged 25 to 45 with Graves' ophthalmopathy.

This clonotype has a count of ten or more. J is TRBJ1-3 and V is TRBV2; TRBD1 matches at 7 bases. The V gene's germline CDR1 is SNHLY and CDR2 FYNNEI. The V and J ends lost 4 bases and 6 bases, in that order; junction bases with no gene match: 6. The CDR3 contains 14 residues. In nucleotides, the CDR3 is TGTGCCAGCAGTGTGGGACAGTTCGAAAACACCATATATTTT. Translating gives CASSVGQFENTIYF. Combining the CDR3 with reference TRBV2 and TRBJ1-3 gives the whole variable domain EPEVTQTPSHQVTQMGQEVILRCVPISNHLYFYWYRQILGQKVEFLVSFYNNEISEKSEIFDDQFSVERPDGSNFTLKIRSTKLEDSAMYFCASSVGQFENTIYFGEGSWLTVV.

The chain couples TRBV9 to TRBJ1-2; TRBD1 might be the D (6 bases). The V gene lost 1 base and the J gene lost 4 bases, with 11 bases spanning the gap. This CDR3 has 14 amino acids. Looked up from germline, CDR1 is SGDLS and CDR2 is YYNGEE. The CDR3 reads CASSVNTGTYGYTF. The CDR3 DNA follows: TGTGCCAGCAGCGTAAATACAGGGACCTATGGCTACACCTTC. The full variable domain, rest sourced from reference TRBV9 and TRBJ1-2, is DSGVTQTPKHLITATGQRVTLRCSPRSGDLSVYWYQQSLDQGLQFLIQYYNGEERAKGNILERFSAQQFPDLHSELNLSSLELGDSALYFCASSVNTGTYGYTFGSGTRLTVV.

V gene TRBV7-9 combines with J gene TRBJ2-1; D gene ambiguous. V shed 3 bases and J shed 0 bases, with 15 bases lying between them. There are 17 residues in the CDR3. Germline assignment: CDR1 SEHNR and CDR2 FQNEAQ (reference sequence). The CDR3 DNA is TGTGCCAGCAGCTTCCCCGGCCCCCCCAGCTCCTACAATGAGCAGTTCTTC. Protein sequence: CASSFPGPPSSYNEQFF.

Only a few counts were recorded for this clonotype. A much larger clone is a single base away; this may be a read error. The chain is built from TRBV20-1 and TRBJ2-7, with 9 bases fitting TRBD1. This CDR3 has 18 residues. V lost 3 bases, J lost 7 bases, and 22 bases stayed unmatched. Germline lookup yields CDR1 DFQATT and CDR2 SNEGSKA (reference sequence). CDR3 region: CSARDGQGTPLHGEEQYF. CDR3 DNA: TGCAGTGCTAGGGATGGACAGGGGACACCCCTTCATGGAGAGGAGCAGTACTTC.

This clonotype showed up many times. The chain links TRBV28 to TRBJ2-7, with D tentatively TRBD2 (6 bases). Germline V gene data show CDR1 as MDHEN and CDR2 as SYDVKM. The V end was cut by 5 bases, the J end by 7 bases, with 12 bases between. This CDR3 is built from 12 residues. CDR3 bases: TGTGCCAGCAGTCTAAACGCGGGGGAGCAGTACTTC. It specifies CASSLNAGEQYF.